The 8 T cell receptor beta chains in this list originate from one sample, sequenced in a study of shared clonotypes between healthy human individuals. CD45RO-negative cells were positively selected for CCR7, leaving out terminally differentiated effector memory CD45RA+ cells. Only in-frame clones appear in the TCRdb table, and some are missing; sequencing was by immunoSEQ multiplex PCR. The profile covers just over 2,000,000 clones, with approximately 94% appearing a single time and about 1.1% taken by the ten largest. The sample was naive CD8+ T cells sorted from blood. The receptors come from a man between 18 and 29 years old in good health.

This chain uses TRBV9 with TRBJ2-5; TRBD2 matches 14 bases. With 0 bases clipped from V and 5 bases from J, the junction kept 6 bases outside the gene matches. This CDR3 contains 17 residues. Germline values: CDR1 SGDLS, CDR2 YYNGEE. CDR3 sequence (DNA): TGTGCCAGCAGCGTAGGTGGGACTAGCGGGGGCTCTGAGACCCAGTACTTC. Amino acid sequence: CASSVGGTSGGSETQYF.

The CDR3 bases are TGTGCCAGCAGCTCAGGAGCGCTACGCGGGGCCACTGAAGCTTTCTTT. Translation: CASSSGALRGATEAFF. V gene TRBV7-8 combines with J gene TRBJ1-1, with TRBD1 as a possible D gene (5 bases). CDR1 and CDR2 from the germline V gene are SGHVS and FQNEAQ. The CDR3 consists of 16 residues. With 4 bases removed from V and 4 bases from J, the gap between germline ends came to 19 bases. The full variable domain, its missing parts supplied by reference TRBV7-8 and TRBJ1-1, is GAGVSQSPRYKVAKRGQDVALRCDPISGHVSLFWYQQALGQGPEFLTYFQNEAQLDKSGLPSDRFFAERPEGSVSTLKIQRTQQEDSAVYLCASSSGALRGATEAFFGQGTRLTVV.

The chain employs TRBV7-9 and TRBJ2-4, with D uncertain. V was trimmed by 1 base and J by 9 bases, leaving 10 bases between them. In germline, CDR1 is SEHNR, CDR2 FQNEAQ (reference sequence). The CDR3 contains 13 residues. The CDR3 region has the DNA TGTGCCAGCAGCTTAGGTCTTCAAGGCATTCAGTACTTC. Amino acids: CASSLGLQGIQYF.

The chain links TRBV30 to TRBJ2-5; no clear D gene. The CDR3 contains 14 residues. Germline V gives CDR1 GTSNPN, CDR2 SVGIG (reference sequence). Between the trimmed V and J ends, which lost 1 base and 1 base, there was a span of 10 bases. CDR3 residues: CAWSAGRIQETQYF. CDR3 nucleotides: TGTGCCTGGAGTGCCGGCCGGATCCAAGAGACCCAGTACTTC.

The rearrangement joins TRBV10-3 to TRBJ2-3; weak D call: TRBD2 (6 bases). Trimming left V 3 bases short and J 3 bases short, with 16 bases between. In germline, CDR1 is ENHRY, CDR2 SYGVKD. The CDR3 is 16 amino acids. The CDR3 nucleotides read TGTGCCATCAGTGACGCCCTCGGGGGAACGACAGATACGCAGTATTTT. Translating it yields CAISDALGGTTDTQYF.

CDR3 residues: CASSDHRDPSTDTQYF. Here the CDR3 DNA reads TGTGCCAGCAGTGACCACCGGGACCCTAGCACAGATACGCAGTATTTT. The rearrangement joins TRBV6-1 to TRBJ2-3; either TRBD1 or TRBD2 may fit D (5 bases each). Per germline, CDR1 MNHNS and CDR2 SASEGT. The CDR3 extends over 16 amino acids. Between the trimmed V and J ends, which lost 3 bases and 0 bases, there was a span of 13 bases.

The rearrangement links TRBV7-2 to TRBJ2-3; no definite D call. The CDR3 contains 16 residues. The germline V gene has CDR1 SGHTA and CDR2 FQGNSA. Trimming took 1 base from V and 0 from J, leaving 11 bases between them. The CDR3 DNA reads TGTGCCAGCAGCTTAGATATGGCTCTGAGCACAGATACGCAGTATTTT. It encodes CASSLDMALSTDTQYF.

For this clone: Distinct nucleotide sequences in the sample also encode this CDR3. The chain joins TRBV13 to TRBJ2-1; D perhaps matches TRBD1 (5 bases). Trimming took 0 bases from V and 6 from J, leaving 6 bases between them. The CDR3 runs to 13 residues. Germline CDR1 PRHDT, CDR2 FYEKMQ (reference sequence). CDR3 region: CASSLGQGNEQFF. CDR3 DNA: TGTGCCAGCAGCTTAGGGCAGGGCAATGAGCAGTTCTTC.